The 31 T cell receptor beta chains listed next were all sequenced from one sample in a study of blood T cell repertoires in COVID-19. Using immunoSEQ multiplex PCR, the repertoire was profiled, and TCRdb retains in-frame clones only, with some absent. The repertoire holds a few hundred thousand clones, approximately 87% seen once, with 10% in the top ten. Sequencing used PBMCs or T cells enriched from blood (not recorded which). The origin of the receptors is a woman aged 45-65 years who had recovered from COVID-19.

The chain joins TRBV18 to TRBJ1-5; D is uncertain. CDR1 is KGHSH, CDR2 LQKENI, per germline. V lost 4 bases, J lost 7 bases, and 14 bases lay in between. This CDR3 region has 14 residues. CDR3 residues: CASSRGRSDQPQHF. The CDR3 DNA follows: TGTGCCAGCTCACGTGGGCGTTCAGACCAGCCCCAGCATTTT.

This clone was seen once. The V and J genes are TRBV2 and TRBJ2-2, with 9 bases fitting TRBD1. The CDR3 loop spans 17 amino acids. V gave up 5 bases and J gave up 4 bases; unmatched junction bases: 11. Germline CDR1 is SNHLY and CDR2 is FYNNEI. CDR3 amino acids: CASSLQTGGTTTGELFF. CDR3 DNA: TGTGCCAGCAGTCTACAGACAGGGGGAACGACCACCGGGGAGCTGTTTTTT.

This clone is a singleton in its sample. This chain links TRBV9 with TRBJ2-2; 13 bases agree with TRBD2. In germline, CDR1 is SGDLS, CDR2 YYNGEE. The length of the CDR3 is 16 residues. Losses at the gene ends were 2 bases for V and 4 bases for J; bases not matched to a gene: 2. The CDR3 sequence is CASSVRLAGGTGELFF. CDR3 bases: TGTGCCAGCAGCGTGAGACTAGCGGGGGGCACCGGGGAGCTGTTTTTT.

The J gene is TRBJ2-1, the V gene TRBV7-2; D unclear. The CDR3 extends over 13 amino acids. Germline CDR1 SGHTA, CDR2 FQGNSA. Trimming removed 5 bases at V and 5 bases at J, with 10 bases between. The CDR3 spells CASSLTWDNEQFF. CDR3 in DNA: TGTGCCAGCAGCCTGACTTGGGACAATGAGCAGTTCTTC.

The chain links TRBV6-5 to TRBJ2-5; 7 positions match TRBD1. The CDR3 runs to 14 residues. Trimming removed 3 bases from V and 3 bases from J; junction bases left unmatched: 4. Germline CDR1 and CDR2: MNHEY and SVGAGI. The CDR3 here is CASSYGTDEETQYF. The CDR3 coding sequence is TGTGCCAGCAGTTATGGGACAGACGAAGAGACCCAGTACTTC.

J is TRBJ1-4 and V is TRBV27; maybe TRBD1 (5 bases). Trimming pared 5 bases from V and 7 bases from J, leaving 14 bases between. Germline V CDR1 and CDR2: MNHEY, SMNVEV (reference sequence). The CDR3 totals 14 residues. CDR3 in amino acids: CASSPRRGGEKLFF. Here the CDR3 DNA reads TGTGCCAGCAGTCCGCGGAGGGGAGGTGAAAAACTGTTTTTT.

The chain uses TRBV9 and TRBJ1-1; 9 bases are shared with TRBD1. CDR3 length: 15 amino acids. Germline assignment: CDR1 SGDLS and CDR2 YYNGEE. The V and J ends lost 0 bases and 5 bases, in that order; junction bases with no gene match: 5. CDR3 in DNA: TGTGCCAGCAGCGTAGGAGACAGGGGGTTTACTGAAGCTTTCTTT. Its protein product is CASSVGDRGFTEAFF.

V usage is TRBV28 and J usage is TRBJ2-7, with 8 bases that match TRBD1. V lost 4 bases, J lost 4 bases, and 9 bases stayed unmatched. The CDR3 contains 15 residues. CDR1 MDHEN and CDR2 SYDVKM come from the germline V gene. CDR3 sequence reads: CASSSSGTGSYEQYF. CDR3 bases: TGTGCCAGCAGTTCCTCCGGGACAGGTTCGTACGAGCAGTACTTC.

This clone was observed once. The CDR3 coding sequence is TGCAGCGTTGAACTGTCGGGGGGCACTGAAGCTTTCTTT. Translation: CSVELSGGTEAFF. The chain uses TRBV29-1 and TRBJ1-1; a possible D gene is TRBD1 (5 bases). Trimming pared 2 bases from V and 4 bases from J, leaving 11 bases between. The germline V gene has CDR1 SQVTM and CDR2 ANQGSEA. This CDR3 is built from 13 residues.

The V and J genes are TRBV9 and TRBJ2-2; D unresolved. The CDR3 loop spans 15 amino acids. V lost 0 bases and J lost 3, with 9 bases in between. Germline V gene lookup returns CDR1 SGDLS and CDR2 YYNGEE. The DNA for the CDR3 is TGTGCCAGCAGCGTAGTGAGCGTTGACACCGGGGAGCTGTTTTTT. It encodes CASSVVSVDTGELFF.

The rearrangement joins TRBV5-1 to TRBJ1-5, with unresolved D. V was pared by 3 bases and J by 3 bases, with 10 bases between. CDR1 SGHRS and CDR2 YFSETQ come from the germline V gene. The CDR3 consists of 14 residues. In nucleotides, the CDR3 is TGCGCCAGCAGCTCGGACGGGGACAATCAGCCCCAGCATTTT. This encodes CASSSDGDNQPQHF.

The rearrangement uses TRBV5-5 and TRBJ2-2; 7 bases map to TRBD1. V gave up 4 bases and J gave up 0 bases; unmatched junction bases: 3. Germline assignment: CDR1 SGHKS and CDR2 YYEKEE (reference sequence). This CDR3 comprises 15 residues. The CDR3 is CASSTGEPNTGELFF. In DNA, the CDR3 is TGTGCCAGCAGCACAGGGGAGCCGAACACCGGGGAGCTGTTTTTT.

Concerning this clone: Other DNA sequences in this sample translate to the same CDR3. The chain uses TRBV11-2 and TRBJ1-5; TRBD1 aligns across 7 bases. Per the germline V gene, CDR1 is SGHAT and CDR2 is FQNNGV. The CDR3 consists of 13 residues. V was pared by 5 bases and J by 5 bases, with 3 bases of the junction left unmatched. CDR3 DNA: TGTGCCAGCAGCCGCGACAGGGATCAGCCCCAGCATTTT. Protein product: CASSRDRDQPQHF.

This chain connects TRBV11-1 to TRBJ1-1; D unresolved. The length of the CDR3 is 14 residues. With 5 bases removed from V and 4 bases from J, the gap between germline ends came to 14 bases. Per germline, CDR1 SGHAT and CDR2 FQDESV (reference sequence). The CDR3 DNA reads as TGTGCCAGCAGCCCCAGTTTAGCCGGCACTGAAGCTTTCTTT. It codes for CASSPSLAGTEAFF.

The chain joins TRBV7-6 to TRBJ1-4; D may be TRBD1 (6 bases). This CDR3 is built from 15 residues. CDR1 and CDR2 from the germline V gene are SGHVS and FNYEAQ. Trimming left V 0 bases short and J 3 bases short, with 8 bases between. For the CDR3, the DNA is TGTGCCAGCAGCTTAGCGGCAGGGGCTAATGAAAAACTGTTTTTT. It yields the protein CASSLAAGANEKLFF.

This chain links TRBV7-9 with TRBJ1-1; TRBD1 agrees at 7 bases. The CDR3 totals 15 residues. Germline lookup yields CDR1 SEHNR and CDR2 FQNEAQ (reference sequence). J was trimmed by 4 bases and V by 5 bases; bases with no gene match: 10. CDR3 protein: CASSLKTGISTEAFF. As DNA, the CDR3 is TGTGCCAGCAGCCTGAAGACAGGGATCTCCACTGAAGCTTTCTTT.

CDR3 sequence (DNA): TGTGCCAGCAGACCCGGGACAGGGGGGTTTGGCGAGCAGTACTTC. This encodes CASRPGTGGFGEQYF. The chain is built from TRBV6-5 and TRBJ2-7; TRBD1 agrees at 11 bases. Trimming removed 6 bases from V and 6 bases from J; junction bases left unmatched: 10. CDR3 length: 15 residues. Germline CDR1 reads MNHEY; CDR2 reads SVGAGI.

The gene calls are TRBV2 and TRBJ2-1, with 7 bases matching TRBD2. Germline-derived CDR1 and CDR2 are SNHLY and FYNNEI. This CDR3 spans 17 amino acids. Trimming cost V 4 bases and J 2 bases; bases outside gene matches: 11. The CDR3 is CASSGEGLRQTYNEQFF. The CDR3 DNA follows: TGTGCCAGCAGTGGGGAGGGTTTGAGGCAAACCTACAATGAGCAGTTCTTC. The full variable domain, in which reference TRBV2 and TRBJ2-1 provide the parts outside the CDR3, is EPEVTQTPSHQVTQMGQEVILRCVPISNHLYFYWYRQILGQKVEFLVSFYNNEISEKSEIFDDQFSVERPDGSNFTLKIRSTKLEDSAMYFCASSGEGLRQTYNEQFFGPGTRLTVL.

The count of this clone is one. This chain joins TRBV7-9 and TRBJ2-5, with 15 bases identical to TRBD2. CDR3 length: 15 amino acids. The J segment lost 4 bases and the V segment lost 5 bases, leaving 2 bases of the junction unmatched. Germline V lookup: CDR1 SEHNR, CDR2 FQNEAQ (reference sequence). The CDR3 here is CASSRTSGGAETQYF. The DNA for the CDR3 is TGTGCCAGCAGCAGGACTAGCGGGGGGGCAGAGACCCAGTACTTC. Supplemented by reference TRBV7-9 and TRBJ2-5, the full variable domain reads DTGVSQNPRHKITKRGQNVTFRCDPISEHNRLYWYRQTLGQGPEFLTYFQNEAQLEKSRLLSDRFSAERPKGSFSTLEIQRTEQGDSAMYLCASSRTSGGAETQYFGPGTRLLVL.

The chain links TRBV10-3 to TRBJ2-5, with 7 positions matching TRBD1. The V segment lost 5 bases and the J segment 4 bases; nucleotides outside the gene matches: 4. This CDR3 has 13 amino acids. Germline-derived CDR1 and CDR2 are ENHRY and SYGVKD. CDR3 coding DNA: TGTGCCATCAGTACAACAGGGGTAGAGACCCAGTACTTC. Translating gives CAISTTGVETQYF.

The rearrangement joins TRBV11-2 to TRBJ1-5; D possibly corresponds to TRBD1 (6 bases). From germline, CDR1 is SGHAT and CDR2 FQNNGV. There are 13 residues in the CDR3. V lost 10 bases to trimming and J lost 6 bases, with 16 bases between them. The DNA for the CDR3 is TGTGCCACCTCCCTGGACAGAGGTCAGCCCCAGCATTTT. Its translation: CATSLDRGQPQHF.

This clone occurred once. J is TRBJ1-1 and V is TRBV2, with D possibly being TRBD1 (5 bases). The CDR3 consists of 14 residues. V lost 4 bases, J lost 11 bases, and 20 bases lay in between. Germline assignment: CDR1 SNHLY and CDR2 FYNNEI. The CDR3 nucleotides read TGTGCCAGCAGTGCAACAGCAAATAGGGGCCGTGCTTTCTTT. Translation gives CASSATANRGRAFF.

The V call is TRBV27, the J call TRBJ1-2; 7 nucleotides line up with TRBD1. CDR3 size: 14 residues. Germline CDR1 MNHEY, CDR2 SMNVEV (reference sequence). Trimming cost V 7 bases and J 6 bases; bases outside gene matches: 11. CDR3 region: CASKLRDRFDGYTF. CDR3 DNA sequence: TGTGCCAGCAAACTCCGGGACAGATTTGATGGCTACACCTTC.

This clone has more than one count but fewer than ten. The V call is TRBV3-1 (or the pseudogene TRBV3-2), the J call TRBJ1-2, with D perhaps TRBD1 (6 bases). V lost 3 bases and J lost 7, with 15 bases in between. This CDR3 comprises 14 residues. CDR1 LGHDT and CDR2 YNNKEL come from the germline V gene (reference sequence). This CDR3 reads CASSQGVGGAGYTF. The DNA for the CDR3 is TGTGCCAGCAGCCAGGGGGTCGGGGGGGCTGGCTACACCTTC.

This clone was seen a handful of times. The V call is TRBV4-2, the J call TRBJ2-3; TRBD2 matches at 11 bases. The CDR3 spans 16 residues. V shed 3 bases, J shed 1 base, and the junction held 3 bases outside the gene matches. Germline-derived CDR1 and CDR2 are LGHNA and YNFKEQ. In nucleotides, the CDR3 is TGTGCCAGCAGCCAGGAACTAGCGGGGGGCACAGATACGCAGTATTTT. Translating it yields CASSQELAGGTDTQYF.

This rearrangement joins TRBV3-1 (or the pseudogene TRBV3-2) to TRBJ1-5; D is ambiguous. Germline V gives CDR1 LGHDT, CDR2 YNNKEL (reference sequence). The CDR3 runs 15 residues. V was trimmed by 1 base and J by 1 base, leaving 8 bases between them. The CDR3 region is CASSQGGRSNQPQHF. The CDR3 DNA follows: TGTGCCAGCAGCCAAGGTGGGAGAAGCAATCAGCCCCAGCATTTT.

The chain uses TRBV4-1 and TRBJ1-5; 7 nucleotides line up with TRBD1. The CDR3 has 16 residues. The ends lost 1 base at V and 4 bases at J; junction bases unmatched: 7. CDR1 and CDR2 from the germline V gene are MGHRA and YSYEKL. The CDR3 loop is CASSQVPGTENQPQHF. DNA for the CDR3: TGCGCCAGCAGCCAAGTCCCCGGGACAGAGAATCAGCCCCAGCATTTT.

V is TRBV2 and J is TRBJ1-1; D is unclear. The V and J ends lost 4 bases and 5 bases respectively, with 8 bases between them. The CDR3 runs 12 residues. The germline CDR1 and CDR2 sequences are SNHLY and FYNNEI. Here the CDR3 reads CASSGGRTEAFF. CDR3 in DNA: TGTGCCAGCAGTGGAGGGAGGACTGAAGCTTTCTTT.

This clone was seen a few times. CDR3 DNA sequence: TGCGCCAGCAGCCCTGGCTGGGACAGGGCGAGTGGCTACACCTTC. It translates to CASSPGWDRASGYTF. The chain is built from TRBV4-1 and TRBJ1-2, with 9 bases that match TRBD1. The trim removed 4 bases at V and 7 bases at J, leaving 10 bases unmatched. The CDR3 sequence is 15 residues long. CDR1 and CDR2 (germline): MGHRA, YSYEKL.

This clone occurred a few times. CDR3 region: CASSIDRDGTQYF. CDR3 DNA sequence: TGTGCCAGCAGTATAGACAGGGATGGGACCCAGTACTTC. The chain combines TRBV12-3 or TRBV12-4 with TRBJ2-5; 7 bases are shared with TRBD1. The CDR3 length is 13 residues. V lost 5 bases and J lost 7; bases outside the gene matches: 7.

V is TRBV7-2 and J is TRBJ1-5; no firm D call. V was pared by 5 bases and J by 0 bases, with 8 bases between. The length of the CDR3 is 14 residues. Germline V lookup: CDR1 SGHTA, CDR2 FQGNSA. The CDR3 sequence is CASSPRNSNQPQHF. As DNA, the CDR3 is TGTGCCAGCAGCCCGCGAAATAGCAATCAGCCCCAGCATTTT. The full variable domain, in which reference TRBV7-2 and TRBJ1-5 provide the parts outside the CDR3, is GAGVSQSPSNKVTEKGKDVELRCDPISGHTALYWYRQSLGQGLEFLIYFQGNSAPDKSGLPSDRFSAERTGGSVSTLTIQRTQQEDSAVYLCASSPRNSNQPQHFGDGTRLSIL.